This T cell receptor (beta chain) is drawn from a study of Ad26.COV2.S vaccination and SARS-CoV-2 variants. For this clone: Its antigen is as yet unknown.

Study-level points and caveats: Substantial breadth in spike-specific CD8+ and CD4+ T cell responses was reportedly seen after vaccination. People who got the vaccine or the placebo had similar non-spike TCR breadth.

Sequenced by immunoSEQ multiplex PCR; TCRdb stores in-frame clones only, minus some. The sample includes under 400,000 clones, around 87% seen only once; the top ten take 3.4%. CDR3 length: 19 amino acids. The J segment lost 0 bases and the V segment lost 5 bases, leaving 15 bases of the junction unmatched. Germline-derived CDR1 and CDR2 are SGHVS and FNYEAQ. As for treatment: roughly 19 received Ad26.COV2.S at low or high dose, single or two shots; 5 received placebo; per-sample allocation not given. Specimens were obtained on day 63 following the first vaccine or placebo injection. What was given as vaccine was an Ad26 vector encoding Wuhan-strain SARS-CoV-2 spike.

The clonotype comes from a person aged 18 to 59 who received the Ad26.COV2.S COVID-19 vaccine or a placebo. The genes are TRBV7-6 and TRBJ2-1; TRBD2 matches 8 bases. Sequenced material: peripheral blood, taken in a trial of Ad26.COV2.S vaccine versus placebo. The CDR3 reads CASSRQRGGPASSYNEQFF. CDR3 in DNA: TGTGCCAGCAGCCGACAACGGGGGGGGCCTGCGAGCTCCTACAATGAGCAGTTCTTC.